Listed below are T cell receptor beta chains from one sample, sequenced in a study of vaccination and CD4 T cells after COVID-19. TCRdb re-derived calls from the PCR reads in MiXCR, one entry per CDR3 protein. Of almost 20,000 distinct CDR3 sequences listed, roughly three fifths are singletons. Which antigens these TCRs recognize remains unknown. Source material: CD4+ T cells from blood, cultured in vitro. These receptors were collected from a human donor who had recovered from COVID-19. The conserved cysteine and the conserved F or W are not part of the CDR3 here. Fields, in order: J gene, V gene, CDR3 protein.

TRBJ1-1 | TRBV4-1 | ASSQPGRGTEAF
TRBJ2-5 | TRBV5-1 | ASSVRTGTTETQY
TRBJ2-5 | TRBV6-1 | ASLAGEGQTQY
TRBJ2-1 | TRBV7-3 | ASSLTYDSGRRNEQF
TRBJ1-2 | TRBV30 | AWSGDPRAGYT
TRBJ1-2 | TRBV4-3 | ASSGGRALGGYT
TRBJ2-7 | TRBV20-1 | SALQRTAYEQY
TRBJ1-3 | TRBV19 | ASSIEALSSGNTIY
TRBJ1-6 | TRBV4-3 | ASSQELDSSYNSPLH
TRBJ2-7 | TRBV6-5 | ASSYLSGSYEQY
TRBJ1-2 | TRBV24-1 | ATSTPGQGGGYT
TRBJ2-5 | TRBV20-1 | SAFPIAGGRETQY
TRBJ1-2 | TRBV15 | ATSRAEDRPYGYT
TRBJ1-1 | TRBV7-9 | ASSLGGLGRDLEAF
TRBJ1-6 | TRBV15 | ATHSSYNSPLH
TRBJ1-2 | TRBV28 | ASSALSRAINYGYT
TRBJ2-7 | TRBV6-1 | ASSPDRDRYEQY